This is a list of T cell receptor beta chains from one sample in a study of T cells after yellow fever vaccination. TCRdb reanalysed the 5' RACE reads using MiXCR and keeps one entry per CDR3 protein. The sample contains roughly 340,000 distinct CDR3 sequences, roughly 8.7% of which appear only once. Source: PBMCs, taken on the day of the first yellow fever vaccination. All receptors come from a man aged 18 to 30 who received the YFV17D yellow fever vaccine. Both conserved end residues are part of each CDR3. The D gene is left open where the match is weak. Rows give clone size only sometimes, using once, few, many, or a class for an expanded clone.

TGTGCCAGCAGCCAAGTTTTTGAGAGACGCATTCAGTACTTC	CASSQVFERRIQYF	few	TRBV4-2	TRBJ2-4	14	.
TGTGCCAGCAGCAAGGGCCGGGATACGCAGTATTTT	CASSKGRDTQYF	few	TRBV9	TRBJ2-3	12	.
TGTGCCAGCACTAGGACAGGGGGCCCCTACAATGAGCAGTTCTTC	CASTRTGGPYNEQFF	.	TRBV12-3/TRBV12-4	TRBJ2-1	15	TRBD1
TGTGCCAGCAGCCAAGTAGTCTACTCCGGAGATACGCAGTATTTT	CASSQVVYSGDTQYF	many	TRBV4-2	TRBJ2-3	15	.
TGTGCCAGCAGTTATCTTTGGGGGAACACTGAAGCTTTCTTT	CASSYLWGNTEAFF	few	TRBV6-2/TRBV6-3	TRBJ1-1	14	.
TGTGCCAGCAGTTATCCTCTAAAGGGACCCCACCCTACCACAGATACGCAGTATTTT	CASSYPLKGPHPTTDTQYF	few	TRBV6-5	TRBJ2-3	19	.
TGTGCCAGCTCCCTTAGACAGGAAAAAAACCTCGAGCAGTTCTTC	CASSLRQEKNLEQFF	few	TRBV18	TRBJ2-1	15	.
TGCGCCAGCAGCTTGGTGGGACAGGTCTTTGGGGCCAACGTCCTGACTTTC	CASSLVGQVFGANVLTF	few	TRBV5-1	TRBJ2-6	17	TRBD1
TGCAGTGCTAGAGACAGGGTCCAAGAGACCCAGTACTTC	CSARDRVQETQYF	.	TRBV20-1	TRBJ2-5	13	.
TGTGCCAGCAGCTCTAGGGGCGGCCGCCAAGAGACCCAGTACTTC	CASSSRGGRQETQYF	.	TRBV7-2	TRBJ2-5	15	.
TGCGCCAGCAGCTTAGGGACGGTCGGAAACACCATATATTTT	CASSLGTVGNTIYF	few	TRBV5-1	TRBJ1-3	14	.
TGTGCCAGCAGTTACTCGAAACCTATTCTAGACAGGCGGCGAGTCTACGAGCAGTACTTC	CASSYSKPILDRRRVYEQYF	few	TRBV6-2/TRBV6-3	TRBJ2-7	20	.
TGCGCCAGCAGCCAAGATTCCCCCCCGACAGGGCTTCGATGGGGGAACACCATATATTTT	CASSQDSPPTGLRWGNTIYF	.	TRBV4-1	TRBJ1-3	20	TRBD1
TGCGCCAGCAGCTTGGCCGATCCGGGCGAGCAGTACTTC	CASSLADPGEQYF	.	TRBV5-1	TRBJ2-7	13	.
TGTGCCTGCAGCCAAGGAGTGGAGGGTCTCTACGAGCAGTACTTC	CACSQGVEGLYEQYF	.	TRBV3-1	TRBJ2-7	15	.
TGTGCCAGTAGTTGGACAGGGATGAATTCACCCCTCCACTTT	CASSWTGMNSPLHF	few	TRBV19	TRBJ1-6	14	TRBD1
TGCGCCAGCAGCCAAGCGGGTTTGGGGGGAACCTATGGCTACACCTTC	CASSQAGLGGTYGYTF	few	TRBV4-1	TRBJ1-2	16	.
TGCAGTGCTAGAGACCCTAGCGGGGGCTACAATGAGCAGTTCTTC	CSARDPSGGYNEQFF	.	TRBV20-1	TRBJ2-1	15	TRBD2
TGTGCCAGCAGCCAAGGGTTATCTAGCACAGATACGCAGTATTTT	CASSQGLSSTDTQYF	.	TRBV4-2	TRBJ2-3	15	.
TGCAGTGCTAAGGACTACAGTTTCCAAGATACGCAGTATTTT	CSAKDYSFQDTQYF	many	TRBV20-1	TRBJ2-3	14	.
TGTGCCAGCAGCAGGACTAGCGGGGGCTACGAGCAGTACTTC	CASSRTSGGYEQYF	many	TRBV7-2	TRBJ2-7	14	TRBD2
TGCGCCAGCAGCCAAGACTACGTTGGGGAAGCTTTCTTT	CASSQDYVGEAFF	.	TRBV4-3	TRBJ1-1	13	.
TGTGCCAGCAGGCTTGGGGGATACCAAGAGACCCAGTACTTC	CASRLGGYQETQYF	few	TRBV7-2	TRBJ2-5	14	.
TGCGCCAGCAGCTTGGACGGTACAAGCAATCAGCCCCAGCATTTT	CASSLDGTSNQPQHF	few	TRBV5-1	TRBJ1-5	15	.
TGTGCCACCTCCCCAAGGGCGAGCACAGATACGCAGTATTTT	CATSPRASTDTQYF	.	TRBV15	TRBJ2-3	14	.
TGTGCCAGCAGCTGGGGAAGGGCAGATACGCAGTATTTT	CASSWGRADTQYF	few	TRBV5-4	TRBJ2-3	13	.
TGTGCCACCGTTGGATCCGTACGGTATGGCTACACCTTC	CATVGSVRYGYTF	few	TRBV15	TRBJ1-2	13	.
TGCGCCAGCAGCCTCCGGGACAGGGTGGTAGATACGCAGTATTTT	CASSLRDRVVDTQYF	few	TRBV5-1	TRBJ2-3	15	TRBD1
TGTGCCAGCAGTAACTTTCCCGGGAGACCACCCATATATTTT	CASSNFPGRPPIYF	.	TRBV6-5	TRBJ1-3	14	.
TGCAGTGCTAGAGACAGGACAACTAATGAAAAACTGTTTTTT	CSARDRTTNEKLFF	.	TRBV20-1	TRBJ1-4	14	.
TGTGCCATCAGTGACCGGGGGGGCGCGGTAACTGAAGCTTTCTTT	CAISDRGGAVTEAFF	many	TRBV10-3	TRBJ1-1	15	.
TGTGCCAGCGCTCCAGGGGGCCGGAATGAGCAGTTCTTC	CASAPGGRNEQFF	few	TRBV28	TRBJ2-1	13	TRBD1
TGTGCCAGCAGAGCTACTAGCGGGGTAACAGATACGCAGTATTTT	CASRATSGVTDTQYF	.	TRBV2	TRBJ2-3	15	TRBD2
TGTGCCAGCAGCCAAGATCAAAGAAACTATGGCTACACCTTC	CASSQDQRNYGYTF	few	TRBV4-2	TRBJ1-2	14	.
TGTGCCAGCAGTACAGGGGGCGATTGGCAAGAGACCCAGTACTTC	CASSTGGDWQETQYF	many	TRBV3-1	TRBJ2-5	15	TRBD1
TGTGCCAGCAGCCTCGGGACTCCCCCCCGGGATGAGCAGTTCTTC	CASSLGTPPRDEQFF	.	TRBV7-9	TRBJ2-1	15	.
TGTGCAAGTCGCTTCCCAGGCGGGGGAGGCTATGGCTACACCTTC	CASRFPGGGGYGYTF	.	TRBV12-2	TRBJ1-2	15	.
TGTGCCAGCACCCGGAGGGGAACGGGACTGATAACCGTGGAGCTGTTTTTT	CASTRRGTGLITVELFF	once	TRBV7-8	TRBJ2-2	17	.
TGTGCCAGCAGTCCGACTAGCGGGGAGTACAATGAGCAGTTCTTC	CASSPTSGEYNEQFF	many	TRBV6-4	TRBJ2-1	15	TRBD2
TGTGCCAGTAGATCCGGGTTTTCGGGGCCAGATACGCAGTATTTT	CASRSGFSGPDTQYF	.	TRBV19	TRBJ2-3	15	.
TGCAGTGCTAGATCGGGCGTCTCTGGAAACACCATATATTTT	CSARSGVSGNTIYF	few	TRBV20-1	TRBJ1-3	14	.
TGTGCCAGCAGTGAAACCGGGACAGCCTACAATGAGCAGTTCTTC	CASSETGTAYNEQFF	few	TRBV6-1	TRBJ2-1	15	TRBD1
TGTGCCACCAAACCCTCACTAGCGGGCCGTGGGGAGACCCAGTACTTC	CATKPSLAGRGETQYF	few	TRBV6-1	TRBJ2-5	16	TRBD2
TGTGCCAGCAGCCAGACAGGGTCGTATGGGGCCAACGTCCTGACTTTC	CASSQTGSYGANVLTF	.	TRBV5-4	TRBJ2-6	16	TRBD1